This TCR beta chain was obtained from a study of T-cell memory formation after mild COVID-19. On the study more broadly: Largely, TCR clusters stayed within a single donor.

CDR3 length equals 17 residues. Germline lookup yields CDR1 SGHRS and CDR2 YFSETQ. Trimming at V came to 1 base and at J to 6 bases, leaving 13 bases not matched to a gene. Whole-study results and caveats: Contracting clones from day 15 to 85 had balanced CD4/CD8; later expanders favoured CD4+. Mainly in CM and EM were contracting CD4+ clones; CD8+ were in EMRA.

To note about this clonotype: The antigen is not known.

In TCRdb, the 5' RACE reads were re-called with MiXCR into one record per CDR3 protein. Among roughly 250,000 distinct CDR3 sequences listed, about 16% were seen once. The rearrangement uses TRBV5-1 and TRBJ2-1, with TRBD2 matching over 7 bases. This TCR was sampled from a man younger than 35 who had mild COVID-19 (a few samples of this study predate the infection). Cell type and time point are not known. The sequenced material came from PBMCs or a T cell subset sorted from them (not recorded which). CDR3 nucleotides: TGCGCCAGCAGCTTGCCGGTGGTAGCGGGTGGGATCAATGAGCAGTTCTTC. Its translation: CASSLPVVAGGINEQFF.